The sequence of this TCR beta chain was determined in a study of identifying expanded T cells in peripheral blood. CDR1 is SGHRS, CDR2 YFSETQ, per germline. Trimming cost V 4 bases and J 7 bases; bases outside gene matches: 11. The CDR3 runs to 17 residues. The repertoire was sequenced with immunoSEQ multiplex PCR; TCRdb's copy has only in-frame clones and lacks some. The table shows approximately 130,000 clones, with approximately 88% occurring only once. The gene calls are TRBV5-1 and TRBJ1-4; TRBD1 matches 12 bases. The receptor's source is a person aged 18 to 69 in good health. Sequencing was performed on blood. The CDR3 sequence: CASSRGTGGAIGEKLFF. CDR3 nucleotide sequence: TGCGCCAGCAGCCGAGGGACAGGGGGCGCGATTGGTGAAAAACTGTTTTTT.